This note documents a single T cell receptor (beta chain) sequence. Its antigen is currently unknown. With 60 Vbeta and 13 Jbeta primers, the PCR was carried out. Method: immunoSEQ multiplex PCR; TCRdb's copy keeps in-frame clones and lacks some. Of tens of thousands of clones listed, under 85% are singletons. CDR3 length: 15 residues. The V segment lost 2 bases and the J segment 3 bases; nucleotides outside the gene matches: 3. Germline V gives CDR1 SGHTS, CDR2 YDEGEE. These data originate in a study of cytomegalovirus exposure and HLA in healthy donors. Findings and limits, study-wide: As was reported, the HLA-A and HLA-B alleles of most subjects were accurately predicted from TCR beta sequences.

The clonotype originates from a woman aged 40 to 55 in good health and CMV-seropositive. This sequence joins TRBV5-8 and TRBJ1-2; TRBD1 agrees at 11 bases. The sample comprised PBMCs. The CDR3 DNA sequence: TGTGCCAGCAGCTTCCGGGACAGGGGGGACTATGGCTACACCTTC. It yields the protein CASSFRDRGDYGYTF. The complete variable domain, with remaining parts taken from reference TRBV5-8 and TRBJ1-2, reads EAGVTQSPTHLIKTRGQQATLRCSPISGHTSVYWYQQALGLGLQFLLWYDEGEERNRGNFPPRFSGRQFPNYSSELNVNALELEDSALYLCASSFRDRGDYGYTFGSGTRLTVV.